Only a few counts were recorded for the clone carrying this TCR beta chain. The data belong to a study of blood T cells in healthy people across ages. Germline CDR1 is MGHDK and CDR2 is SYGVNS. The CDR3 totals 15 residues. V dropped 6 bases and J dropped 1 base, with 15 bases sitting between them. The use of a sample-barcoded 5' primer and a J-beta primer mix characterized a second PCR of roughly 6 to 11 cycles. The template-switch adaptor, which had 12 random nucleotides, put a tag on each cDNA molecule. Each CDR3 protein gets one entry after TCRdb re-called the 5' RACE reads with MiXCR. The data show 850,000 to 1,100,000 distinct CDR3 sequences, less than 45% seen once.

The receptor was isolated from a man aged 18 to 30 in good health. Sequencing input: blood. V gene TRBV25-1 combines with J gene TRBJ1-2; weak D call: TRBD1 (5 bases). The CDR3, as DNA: TGTGCCAGCAGAGAAACAGGATCGCGTAACTATGGCTACACCTTC. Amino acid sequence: CASRETGSRNYGYTF.